This TCR beta chain was documented in a study of cytomegalovirus exposure and HLA in healthy donors (dated by TCRdb to 2015 to 2018). The study in broad terms: An earlier analysis of approximately 640 of the donors reported more than 250 Gb of sequence data and 117 million unique TCR beta sequences from 150 million to 200 million T cells. An early release that covered fewer than 800 HLA-typed donors contained approximately 300 gigabases of sequencing data and 65 million to 100 million unique TCR sequences. Of the roughly 400 genotyped donors, 65% to 90% fell in the genetic ancestry cluster associated with self-reported Caucasian donors. The study aimed to test whether cataloging public T cell receptors could reveal signatures of past pathogen exposure. The study used immunosequencing to profile the T cell repertoires of 666 subjects and linked those repertoires to cytomegalovirus serostatus. Besides the first cohort of around 700 subjects, a separate validation cohort made up of 120 different subjects was used. The study combined high-throughput TCR immunosequencing, statistical association of individual TCRs with disease status, and machine learning to predict cytomegalovirus infection status. A later analysis re-examined previously published TCR beta repertoires from several hundred donors and added high-resolution HLA genotyping to investigate patterns of TCR occurrence. Rather than drawing on any new phenotypic data, the later analysis identified candidate immune exposures from TCR beta sequences and the way those sequences occurred across donors. An earlier analysis of roughly 600 of the donors used high-throughput TCR beta sequencing to judge whether each TCR beta V gene segment behaved as functional or pseudogenic. Donor age, sex, ethnicity and CMV serostatus were collected together with the repertoire data. A later genetic analysis took genome-wide SNP genotypes for 398 of the 666 donors and used that subset as a discovery cohort. Every repertoire in the discovery cohort had been generated on one and the same sequencing platform. Both class I and class II loci were covered by HLA typing, at four-digit resolution. The number of donors typed differed by locus, with 629-630 for A, B, C, DRB1 and DQB1, roughly 520 for DQA1, 600 to 610 for DPA1, and some 450 for DPB1. Several DR-DQ haplotypes were treated as single units for association and clustering because of strong linkage in the cohort. On average, roughly 250,000 unique TCR beta nucleotide sequences were sequenced per donor among a few hundred genotyped donors of the cohort, with roughly 19% of those sequences being non-productive.

As encoded in the germline V gene, CDR1 is SQVTM while CDR2 is ANQGSEA. The junction carries 18 bases between V and J, which are trimmed by 5 bases and 8 bases respectively. Spanning cysteine to phenylalanine, the CDR3 consists of 13 amino acids. This entry keeps only the CDR3 DNA: 39 bases, framed from base 1. With respect to this clone: The antigen it binds to is not known.

Libraries came from the immunoSEQ multiplex PCR assay. For the multiplex PCR, a mixture combining 60 forward primers for TCR Vbeta segments and 13 reverse primers for TCR Jbeta segments was used. Amplification of the CDR3 region of rearranged TCR beta genes was performed with a multiplex PCR assay on genomic DNA. On the Illumina HiSeq System, the amplified TCR beta libraries were sequenced as 87-base-pair reads. On the authors' methods: A later analysis tallied tens of millions of unique TCR beta chains across the 610 or so repertoires, and around 12 million of those chains were shared by two or more donors. Raw reads were error-corrected and collapsed into unique sequences by a nearest-neighbor algorithm in which closely related sequences were merged to remove PCR and sequencing errors. V, D and J gene segments were assigned by aligning CDR3 sequences to IMGT reference sequences. For a sequence to be retained, a match of at least six nucleotides was required to both a V gene segment and a J gene segment. A rearrangement was called productive if the CDR3 had no stop codons and remained in frame with V and J, and every other rearrangement was called non-productive. CDR3 was defined according to IMGT convention as the region running from the second conserved V-encoded cysteine to the conserved J-encoded phenylalanine. In an earlier analysis of around 570 of the donors, sequences lacking an unambiguous match to a single V gene segment were excluded. In an earlier analysis of some 590 of the donors, V segments were called functional above 56.7% productive rearrangements and were called segregating when the between-donor standard deviation exceeded 5%. To diagnose cytomegalovirus status from the catalog of TCR beta chain sequences, a statistical classification framework was built. In a later analysis, V and J genes were assigned by comparing TCR nucleotide sequences against IMGT/GENE-DB human TR gene sequences. A later analysis assigned CDR3 sequences and most-parsimonious VDJ recombination scenarios with the TCRdist pipeline. In a later analysis, each TCR beta chain was defined by its CDR3 amino acid sequence together with its V-gene family, and reads lacking a unique V-gene family were excluded. To address suspected cross-contamination and a sequencing artifact, a later analysis removed around 600 highly shared, low-generation-probability nucleotide sequences. In a later analysis, a clonal expansion index was calculated for each public chain from normalized within-repertoire ranks of inferred template counts. Generation probabilities in a later analysis came from a VDJ recombination model fitted to out-of-frame rearrangements, and those results were checked against IGoR. In a later analysis, TCR-TCR, TCR-HLA and TCR-CMV co-occurrence was scored with hypergeometric tests, and a repertoire-size bias correction was applied to TCR pairs. To estimate false discovery rates, a later analysis permuted the HLA or CMV assignments 20 times. In a later analysis, co-occurring TCRs were grouped using DBSCAN, and TCRdist sequence similarity was added for clustering within HLA-allele-positive subsets. Co-occurrence clustering excluded repertoires with fewer than 30,000 or more than 120,000 public chains, plus five with anomalous nucleotide sharing. As stored in TCRdb, this immuneACCESS dataset retains in-frame rearrangements with V and J assigned. A fraction of the clones does not appear; measured against another copy, unresolved V genes explain less than half of the discrepancy, and the remainder lacks a known reason. V and J calls and clone size come straight from that table; D and trimming were deduced from the DNA. The table for this sample records some 110,000 clones. The top ten clonotypes cover under 7% of the sample.

The cohort comprised some 680 healthy bone marrow donors. At the time of sampling, all cohort members were nominally healthy, though unrecorded immune exposures were likely present. The donor tested CMV seropositive and was one of the 289 seropositive cohort members. Every donor gave a peripheral blood sample, and the peripheral blood mononuclear cells from that sample were used for TCR beta sequencing. The Qiagen DNeasy Blood Extraction Kit was used to extract genomic DNA from the blood cell samples. Study-wide conclusions, independent of this receptor: Most CMV-associated TCR beta chains appeared to be HLA-restricted in a later analysis, and the HLA associations seemed to be driven largely by CMV exposure. According to a later analysis, parvovirus B19, influenza, CMV and Epstein-Barr virus appeared linked to several top co-occurrence clusters. V-gene and J-gene trimming of TCR beta chains was associated with a missense DCLRE1C variant in a later genetic analysis, and the association was replicated in an independent cohort. According to a later genetic analysis, donors in an Asian-associated ancestry cluster had fewer N-insertions in productive TCRs than the approximately 650-donor mean. Because HLA typing was unavailable for some donors at each locus, only the typed subset was used in association tests. Some IMGT-functional V segments, including TRBV6-2 and TRBV6-3, could not be distinguished by the 87-base-pair reads and were therefore excluded. The earlier analysis of nearly 600 of the donors excluded roughly 16 rarely observed V segments, including chromosome 9 orphons, because counts were too low. The only immune exposure information available for the cohort was CMV serostatus. The classifier was reported to diagnose cytomegalovirus status with high specificity and sensitivity in both the original and validation cohorts. Presence/absence analyses assumed roughly uniform sequencing depth across donors, an assumption that may not hold. The study listed around 160 TCR beta chains as associated with cytomegalovirus. A group of highly shared sequence variants was considered likely to be a technical artifact of the sequencing pipeline. A further reported finding was that TCR beta sequences accurately predicted the HLA-A and HLA-B alleles for most subjects in the first cohort. When HLA alleles, especially DR and DQ, strongly co-occurred, attributing TCR associations to individual alleles was difficult. Linkage disequilibrium might explain the correlated functional status among segregating V segments, but an unknown experimental factor could not be excluded. Broadly in line with IMGT annotations, most TCR beta V segments showed up in productive rearrangements about 87% or about 30% of the time in an earlier analysis of under 700 of the donors. Only TCR beta chains were sequenced in this cohort, and the absence of alpha or paired-chain data limited detectable features. Most TCR sequences were observed very rarely across donors, whereas some public TCRs were present in many individuals. In a later analysis, HLA-associated TCR beta chains were found to be more clonally expanded and to have lower generation probabilities than equally common non-associated chains. According to the authors, the approach could potentially be generalized to other disease states and immunological phenotypes. In a later analysis, the rate of TCR association differed among HLA loci, with DRB1 alleles having the most associated TCRs and HLA-C alleles having the fewest. A later analysis associated 17,000 or so TCR beta sequences with specific HLA alleles at a false discovery rate of 0.05. In vitro tests confirmed that three of the cytomegalovirus-associated TCR beta chains recognize cytomegalovirus antigens.

Material for sequencing was PBMCs. The origin of this receptor is a man aged 35-49 years in good health and CMV-seropositive. Recombination connected TRBV29-1 to TRBJ1-2; the D segment could be TRBD1, given 6 matching bases. The CDR3 sequence is CSVPVRDTDGYTF. The nucleotide sequence reads as follows: TGCAGCGTTCCAGTCCGGGACACCGACGGCTACACCTTC.